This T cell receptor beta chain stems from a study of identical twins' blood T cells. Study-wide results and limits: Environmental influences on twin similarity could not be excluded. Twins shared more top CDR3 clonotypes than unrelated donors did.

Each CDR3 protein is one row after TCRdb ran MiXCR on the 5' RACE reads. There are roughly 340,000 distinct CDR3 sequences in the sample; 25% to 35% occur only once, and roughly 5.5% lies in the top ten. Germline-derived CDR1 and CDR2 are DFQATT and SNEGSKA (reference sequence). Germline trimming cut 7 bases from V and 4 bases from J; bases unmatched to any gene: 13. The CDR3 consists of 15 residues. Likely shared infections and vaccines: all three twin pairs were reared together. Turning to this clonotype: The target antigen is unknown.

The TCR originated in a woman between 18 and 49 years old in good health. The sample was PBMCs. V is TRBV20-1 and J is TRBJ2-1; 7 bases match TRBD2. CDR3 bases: TGCAGTGTCCCGGTGGGCGGGAGAGGTTACAATGAGCAGTTCTTC. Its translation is CSVPVGGRGYNEQFF.